The 28 T cell receptor beta chains listed next were all sequenced from one sample in a study of blood T cell repertoires in COVID-19. Libraries were prepared by immunoSEQ multiplex PCR; TCRdb keeps only in-frame clonotypes and omits some of them. The top ten clones hold over 1.3% of a sample with 250,000 to 350,000 clones, approximately 84% of them seen once. Source material: peripheral blood. The receptors were gathered from a human donor with COVID-19, enrolled during active disease. The donor label of this sample is uncertain.

J is TRBJ1-3 and V is TRBV7-9; 7 nucleotides align to TRBD1. Germline lookup yields CDR1 SEHNR and CDR2 FQNEAQ (reference sequence). Trimming at V came to 5 bases and at J to 0 bases, leaving 7 bases not matched to a gene. The CDR3 extends over 16 amino acids. CDR3 in DNA: TGTGCCAGCAGCCCCCCGGGACAGCACTCTGGAAACACCATATATTTT. Its protein is CASSPPGQHSGNTIYF.

The chain recombines TRBV27 with TRBJ2-1, with a tentative D call TRBD2 (6 bases). The germline V gene encodes CDR1 MNHEY and CDR2 SMNVEV (reference sequence). V was shortened by 2 bases and J by 7 bases, with 6 bases between the two germline ends. The CDR3 loop spans 12 amino acids. The CDR3 region is CASSLGGNEQFF. CDR3 nucleotide sequence: TGTGCCAGCAGTTTAGGAGGGAATGAGCAGTTCTTC.

This rearrangement joins TRBV19 to TRBJ1-5, with 7 bases lining up with TRBD1. J was trimmed by 5 bases and V by 6 bases; bases with no gene match: 7. CDR3 length: 14 amino acids. The germline V gene has CDR1 LNHDA and CDR2 SQIVND (reference sequence). CDR3 loop: CASRDRTIYQPQHF. The CDR3 DNA reads TGTGCCAGTAGGGACAGGACTATTTATCAGCCCCAGCATTTT. Full variable domain (remainder filled in from reference TRBV19 and TRBJ1-5): DGGITQSPKYLFRKEGQNVTLSCEQNLNHDAMYWYRQDPGQGLRLIYYSQIVNDFQKGDIAEGYSVSREKKESFPLTVTSAQKNPTAFYLCASRDRTIYQPQHFGDGTRLSIL.

V gene TRBV28 combines with J gene TRBJ2-5; 8 nucleotides agree with TRBD1. Per germline, CDR1 MDHEN and CDR2 SYDVKM. Trimming at V came to 6 bases and at J to 5 bases, leaving 5 bases not matched to a gene. The CDR3 covers 13 residues. The CDR3 nucleotides read TGTGCCAGCAGGACAGGGGAGCGCGAGACCCAGTACTTC. Protein sequence: CASRTGERETQYF.

The chain employs TRBV6-5 and TRBJ2-7; TRBD2 matches 9 bases. J was trimmed by 4 bases and V by 8 bases; bases with no gene match: 12. The CDR3 runs 15 residues. Germline V gives CDR1 MNHEY, CDR2 SVGAGI. CDR3 in amino acids: CASAGREGPQYEQYF. CDR3 nucleotide sequence: TGTGCCAGCGCTGGGCGGGAGGGCCCTCAGTACGAGCAGTACTTC.

The chain links TRBV10-1 to TRBJ2-3; no definite D call. The CDR3 extends over 13 amino acids. CDR1 is WNHNN and CDR2 is SYGVQD in the germline V gene (reference sequence). The V end was cut by 8 bases, the J end by 3 bases, with 12 bases between. The CDR3 spells CASGSRNTDTQYF. The CDR3 DNA reads as TGCGCCAGCGGATCTAGAAATACAGATACGCAGTATTTT.

The chain combines TRBV19 with TRBJ1-4, with TRBD1 matching 9 bases. Germline V gene lookup returns CDR1 LNHDA and CDR2 SQIVND (reference sequence). Trimming took 4 bases from V and 5 from J; bases not matched to a gene: 5. The CDR3 has 15 residues. The CDR3 loop reads CASSTAGTGNEKLFF. In DNA form, the CDR3 reads TGTGCCAGTAGTACCGCCGGGACAGGGAATGAAAAACTGTTTTTT. The variable domain in full, completed from reference TRBV19 and TRBJ1-4, reads DGGITQSPKYLFRKEGQNVTLSCEQNLNHDAMYWYRQDPGQGLRLIYYSQIVNDFQKGDIAEGYSVSREKKESFPLTVTSAQKNPTAFYLCASSTAGTGNEKLFFGSGTQLSVL.

The CDR3 region is CASSLFPVGTGSYEQYF. The CDR3 region has the DNA TGTGCCAGCAGTTTATTTCCTGTTGGGACAGGTTCCTACGAGCAGTACTTC. The rearrangement uses TRBV28 and TRBJ2-7; 8 bases are a match to TRBD1. With V trimmed by 1 base and J by 1 base, 9 bases remained unmatched. This CDR3 region has 17 residues. Germline-derived CDR1 and CDR2 are MDHEN and SYDVKM.

CDR3 DNA: TGTGCCATTACAGGACTAGCGGGGGAGGGGTACAATGAGCAGTTCTTC. This translates into CAITGLAGEGYNEQFF. This chain joins TRBV10-3 and TRBJ2-1; 13 nucleotides agree with TRBD2. Germline values: CDR1 ENHRY, CDR2 SYGVKD. The V gene end was trimmed by 9 bases and the J gene end by 4 bases; junction bases not matched to a gene: 9. The CDR3 has 16 residues.

The chain links TRBV28 to TRBJ1-2; no definite D call. There are 13 residues in the CDR3. The germline V gene has CDR1 MDHEN and CDR2 SYDVKM. V was cut by 6 bases and J by 7 bases, with 15 bases left in between. The CDR3 spells CASRWAGEGGYTF. The CDR3 DNA reads TGTGCCAGCAGATGGGCCGGAGAGGGTGGCTACACCTTC.

The chain has TRBV2 and TRBJ1-2; 7 positions agree with TRBD1. The junction had 13 bases not matched to a gene; V was cut back by 7 bases and J by 5 bases. Germline values: CDR1 SNHLY, CDR2 FYNNEI. The CDR3 runs 15 residues. Written as DNA, the CDR3 is TGTGCCAGCACCGAATACAGGACAGGCCTATATGGCTACACCTTC. Its translation: CASTEYRTGLYGYTF.

V and J are TRBV19 and TRBJ1-3; D unresolved. V lost 6 bases, J lost 4 bases, and 10 bases lay in between. The CDR3 length is 13 residues. Germline CDR1 and CDR2: LNHDA and SQIVND (reference sequence). The CDR3 loop is CASSPREGNTIYF. The CDR3 DNA reads as TGTGCCAGTAGCCCACGAGAGGGAAACACCATATATTTT. Supplemented by reference TRBV19 and TRBJ1-3, the full variable domain reads DGGITQSPKYLFRKEGQNVTLSCEQNLNHDAMYWYRQDPGQGLRLIYYSQIVNDFQKGDIAEGYSVSREKKESFPLTVTSAQKNPTAFYLCASSPREGNTIYFGEGSWLTVV.

V usage is TRBV6-2 or TRBV6-3 and J usage is TRBJ1-1, with TRBD1 identical over 7 bases. V shed 4 bases and J 4 bases; nucleotides not matched to a gene: 3. This CDR3 comprises 13 residues. CDR1 MNHEY and CDR2 SVGEGT come from the germline V gene. CDR3 sequence reads: CASSSGQRTEAFF. The DNA for the CDR3 is TGTGCCAGCAGTTCGGGACAGCGCACTGAAGCTTTCTTT.

The CDR3 is CSATQGPQDTEAFF. For the CDR3, the DNA is TGCAGCGCAACACAGGGTCCCCAGGACACTGAAGCTTTCTTT. The chain carries TRBV29-1 and TRBJ1-1; TRBD1 might be the D (6 bases). This CDR3 contains 14 residues. Between the trimmed V and J ends, which lost 7 bases and 3 bases, there was a span of 18 bases. The germline V gene has CDR1 SQVTM and CDR2 ANQGSEA.

V and J are TRBV19 and TRBJ2-7, with D uncertain. The CDR3 has 15 amino acids. Germline CDR1 is LNHDA and CDR2 is SQIVND (reference sequence). Trimming pared 2 bases from V and 2 bases from J, leaving 13 bases between. The CDR3 DNA follows: TGTGCCAGTAGTATAAAAAGATCCGTAGCCTACGAGCAGTACTTC. It is translated as CASSIKRSVAYEQYF.

This chain connects TRBV5-1 to TRBJ2-1; 8 nucleotides align to TRBD2. V shed 5 bases and J 7 bases; nucleotides not matched to a gene: 8. Germline CDR1 reads SGHRS; CDR2 reads YFSETQ. The CDR3 runs to 14 residues. Here the CDR3 DNA reads TGCGCCAGCAGACCAGCGGGAGTATTGAATGAGCAGTTCTTC. Translated: CASRPAGVLNEQFF.

This clone was seen a few times. This chain uses TRBV5-6 with TRBJ2-3, with 8 bases aligning to TRBD1. Per the germline V gene, CDR1 is SGHDT and CDR2 is YYEEEE. The CDR3 totals 15 residues. With V trimmed by 4 bases and J by 4 bases, 8 bases remained unmatched. The CDR3 here is CASSHSGGGPDTQYF. For the CDR3, the DNA is TGTGCCAGCAGCCATTCAGGGGGCGGTCCAGATACGCAGTATTTT. Using reference TRBV5-6 and TRBJ2-3 for the parts outside the CDR3, the full variable domain is DAGVTQSPTHLIKTRGQQVTLRCSPKSGHDTVSWYQQALGQGPQFIFQYYEEEERQRGNFPDRFSGHQFPNYSSELNVNALLLGDSALYLCASSHSGGGPDTQYFGPGTRLTVL.

This chain joins TRBV5-1 and TRBJ1-2; D unresolved. Trimming removed 4 bases at V and 6 bases at J, with 16 bases between. The CDR3 covers 14 residues. Germline V gene sequence: CDR1 SGHRS, CDR2 YFSETQ. The CDR3 bases are TGCGCCAGCAGCCTGCCGGGAGATGGGGATGGCTACACCTTC. It is translated as CASSLPGDGDGYTF.

The chain combines TRBV12-3 or TRBV12-4 with TRBJ1-2; 8 nucleotides agree with TRBD1. J gave up 11 bases and V 2 bases, and 7 bases lay outside the gene matches. This CDR3 comprises 13 residues. The CDR3 region is CASSLSGGLGYTF. Here the CDR3 DNA reads TGTGCCAGCAGTTTATCAGGGGGCCTTGGTTACACCTTC.

The gene calls are TRBV29-1 and TRBJ1-1, with 9 positions matching TRBD1. CDR1 and CDR2 from the germline V gene are SQVTM and ANQGSEA. The V and J ends lost 4 bases and 5 bases, in that order; junction bases with no gene match: 2. This CDR3 region has 12 residues. The CDR3 DNA sequence: TGCAGCGTTGGGGACAGGGAAACTGAAGCTTTCTTT. Its protein product is CSVGDRETEAFF.

As concerns this clone: This sample includes further DNA sequences coding for the same CDR3. The V call is TRBV3-1 (or the pseudogene TRBV3-2), the J call TRBJ2-3; 10 positions agree with TRBD2. Germline values: CDR1 LGHDT, CDR2 YNNKEL (reference sequence). The J segment lost 3 bases and the V segment lost 1 base, leaving 4 bases of the junction unmatched. This CDR3 contains 16 residues. CDR3: CASSQGLAGGTDTQYF. CDR3 DNA sequence: TGTGCCAGCAGCCAAGGACTAGCGGGTGGGACAGATACGCAGTATTTT.

The rearrangement uses TRBV28 and TRBJ1-2; 7 bases map to TRBD1. Germline V gives CDR1 MDHEN, CDR2 SYDVKM. The length of the CDR3 is 18 residues. Trimming cost V 5 bases and J 1 base; bases outside gene matches: 16. The CDR3 spells CASSPILPGTVINYGYTF. The CDR3 DNA reads as TGTGCCAGCAGTCCCATATTACCTGGGACAGTTATTAACTATGGCTACACCTTC.

The chain carries TRBV28 and TRBJ2-2, with 9 bases fitting TRBD2. Per the germline V gene, CDR1 is MDHEN and CDR2 is SYDVKM. The CDR3 runs 16 residues. V was clipped by 4 bases and J by 2 bases; unmatched bases: 5. The CDR3 reads CASSSISGSNTGELFF. The CDR3 DNA follows: TGTGCCAGCAGTTCCATTAGCGGGAGTAACACCGGGGAGCTGTTTTTT.

V gene TRBV2 combines with J gene TRBJ2-5, with TRBD2 matching 12 bases. The length of the CDR3 is 15 residues. Germline V CDR1 and CDR2: SNHLY, FYNNEI. Trimming cost V 6 bases and J 5 bases; bases outside gene matches: 7. CDR3 in amino acids: CASSRTSGRLETQYF. Here the CDR3 DNA reads TGTGCCAGCAGCCGAACTAGCGGGAGGTTGGAGACCCAGTACTTC. The full variable domain, rest sourced from reference TRBV2 and TRBJ2-5, is EPEVTQTPSHQVTQMGQEVILRCVPISNHLYFYWYRQILGQKVEFLVSFYNNEISEKSEIFDDQFSVERPDGSNFTLKIRSTKLEDSAMYFCASSRTSGRLETQYFGPGTRLLVL.

This clone has a handful of counts. The V and J genes are TRBV19 and TRBJ2-3, with D tentatively TRBD2 (7 bases). In germline, CDR1 is LNHDA, CDR2 SQIVND (reference sequence). Trimming removed 6 bases from V and 6 bases from J, with 22 bases in between. There are 16 residues in the CDR3. DNA of the CDR3: TGTGCCAGTAGAAATACAGGGTCCCTGGGGGGGGATACGCAGTATTTT. Translated: CASRNTGSLGGDTQYF.

The chain combines TRBV19 with TRBJ2-7; D is perhaps TRBD2 (5 bases). Per the germline V gene, CDR1 is LNHDA and CDR2 is SQIVND (reference sequence). With 1 base removed from V and 5 bases from J, the gap between germline ends came to 6 bases. The CDR3 covers 12 residues. The CDR3, as DNA: TGTGCCAGTAGTATAGTAGCGAACGAGCAGTACTTC. Amino acid sequence: CASSIVANEQYF.

At least ten counts were recorded for this clone. This chain joins TRBV5-1 and TRBJ1-6, with 8 bases lining up with TRBD1. The CDR3 extends over 16 amino acids. Losses at the gene ends were 0 bases for V and 9 bases for J; bases not matched to a gene: 8. Germline V CDR1 and CDR2: SGHRS, YFSETQ. The CDR3: CASSLVDRGVFSPLHF. The CDR3 DNA sequence: TGCGCCAGCAGCTTGGTAGACAGGGGCGTATTTTCACCCCTCCACTTT.

The chain couples TRBV7-3 to TRBJ2-5; 16 bases match TRBD2. The CDR3 is 20 residues long. CDR1 is SGHTA, CDR2 FQGTGA, per germline. Trimming at V came to 2 bases and at J to 5 bases, leaving 14 bases not matched to a gene. This CDR3 reads CASSLGRGTSGRAEGETQYF. The CDR3 coding sequence is TGTGCCAGCAGCTTAGGGAGGGGGACTAGCGGGAGGGCCGAGGGTGAGACCCAGTACTTC.